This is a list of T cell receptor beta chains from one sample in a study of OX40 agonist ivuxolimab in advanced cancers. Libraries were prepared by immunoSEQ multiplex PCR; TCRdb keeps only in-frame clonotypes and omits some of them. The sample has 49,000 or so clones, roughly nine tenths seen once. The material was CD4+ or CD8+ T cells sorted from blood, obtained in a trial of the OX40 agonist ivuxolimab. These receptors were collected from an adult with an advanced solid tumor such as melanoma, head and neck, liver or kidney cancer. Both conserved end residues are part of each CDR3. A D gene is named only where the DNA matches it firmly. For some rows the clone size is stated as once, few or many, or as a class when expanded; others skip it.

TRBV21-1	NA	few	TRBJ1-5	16	TGTGCCAGCTCTCCGGAAGGGGGCCGGAGCAATCAGCCCCAGCATTTT	CASSPEGGRSNQPQHF
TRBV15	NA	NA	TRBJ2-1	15	TGTGCCACCAGCGGGCTAGGTTTTATGGGGGATGAGCAGTTCTTC	CATSGLGFMGDEQFF
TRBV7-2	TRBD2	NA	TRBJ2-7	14	TGTGCCAGCAGCCCCCAGCGGGACTCCTACGAGCAGTACTTC	CASSPQRDSYEQYF
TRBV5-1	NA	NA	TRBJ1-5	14	TGCGCCAGCAGCTTGGGGGCCCCCAATCAGCCCCAGCATTTT	CASSLGAPNQPQHF
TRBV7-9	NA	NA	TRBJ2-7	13	TGTGCCAGCAGCCTCGGCATATCGGACGAGCAGTACTTC	CASSLGISDEQYF
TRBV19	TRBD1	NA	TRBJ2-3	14	TGTGCCAGTAGTATAGTTACAGGGGTAGATACGCAGTATTTT	CASSIVTGVDTQYF
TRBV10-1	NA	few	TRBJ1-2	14	TGCGCCAGCAGTGAGAATATCGCAGGGGATGGCTACACCTTC	CASSENIAGDGYTF
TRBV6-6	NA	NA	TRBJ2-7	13	TGTGCCAGCAGTTACACAGGTTCGAACGAGCAGTACTTC	CASSYTGSNEQYF
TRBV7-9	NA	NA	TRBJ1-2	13	TGTGCCAGCAACTTAGGGGCCGGCTATGGCTACACCTTC	CASNLGAGYGYTF
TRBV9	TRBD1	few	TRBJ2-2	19	TGTGCCAGCAGCGTAGACCCTCCCGGGACAGGGGGTCACACCGGGGAGCTGTTTTTT	CASSVDPPGTGGHTGELFF
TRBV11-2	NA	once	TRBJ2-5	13	TGTGCCAGCAGCAGGGATCAGAGAGAGACCCAGTACTTC	CASSRDQRETQYF
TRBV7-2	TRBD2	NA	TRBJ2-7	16	TGTGCCAGCAGCCCCGCGGGGGGGCTTACCTCCTACGAGCAGTACTTC	CASSPAGGLTSYEQYF
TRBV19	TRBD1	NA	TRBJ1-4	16	TGTGCCAGTAGTATAAGCATAGGGACAGGGGGTGAAAAACTGTTTTTT	CASSISIGTGGEKLFF
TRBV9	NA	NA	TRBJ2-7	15	TGTGCCAGCAGCGTAGACGGGACCAAATCCTACGAGCAGTACTTC	CASSVDGTKSYEQYF
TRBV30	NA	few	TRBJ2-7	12	TGTGCCTGGGGCACCCTTGACCGGGAGCAGTACTTC	CAWGTLDREQYF
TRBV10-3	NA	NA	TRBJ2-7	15	TGTGCCATCAGTGCGGGGGAGGGGGCAAGCGACGAGCAGTACTTC	CAISAGEGASDEQYF
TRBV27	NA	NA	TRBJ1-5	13	TGTGCCAGCAGTTTTTCCAAGAATCAGCCCCAGCATTTT	CASSFSKNQPQHF
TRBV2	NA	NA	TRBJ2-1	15	TGTGCCAGCAGACGGACCACTAGCTCCTACAATGAGCAGTTCTTC	CASRRTTSSYNEQFF
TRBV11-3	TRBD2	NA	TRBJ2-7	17	TGTGCCAGCAGCCCTGGACTAGCCCCAAGCCGGGGGTACGAGCAGTACTTC	CASSPGLAPSRGYEQYF
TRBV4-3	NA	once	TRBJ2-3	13	TGCGCCAGCAGCCACGGTTTACAAGATACGCAGTATTTT	CASSHGLQDTQYF
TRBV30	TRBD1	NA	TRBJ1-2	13	TGTGCCTGGAGTGTACGGACAGGCTATGGCTACACCTTC	CAWSVRTGYGYTF
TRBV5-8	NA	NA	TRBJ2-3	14	TGTGCCAGCAGCTTGACGAGGTCCGCAGATACGCAGTATTTT	CASSLTRSADTQYF
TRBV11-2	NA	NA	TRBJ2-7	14	TGTGCCAGCAGGTTCCTTTCGGGGCAACACGAGCAGTACTTC	CASRFLSGQHEQYF
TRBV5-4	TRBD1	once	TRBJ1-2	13	TGTGCCAGCAGCGTACAGGGGGCGGGTGGCTACACCTTC	CASSVQGAGGYTF
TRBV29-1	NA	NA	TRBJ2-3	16	TGCAGCGTTGAAGTCTTCGACGGGTCCCGAGGGGATACGCAGTATTTT	CSVEVFDGSRGDTQYF
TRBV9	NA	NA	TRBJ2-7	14	TGTGCCAGCAGCGTATCAGGGATCGCCTACGAGCAGTACTTC	CASSVSGIAYEQYF
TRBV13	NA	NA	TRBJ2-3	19	TGTGCCAGCAGCTTAGGCCCCCTAGGGGGTAGGACCCGCACAGATACGCAGTATTTT	CASSLGPLGGRTRTDTQYF
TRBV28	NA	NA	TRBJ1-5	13	TGTGCCAGCAGGGCAGGTTCGGATCAGCCCCAGCATTTT	CASRAGSDQPQHF
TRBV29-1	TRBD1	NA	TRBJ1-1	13	TGCAGCGTTGATCGGGACAGGGGGACTGAAGCTTTCTTT	CSVDRDRGTEAFF
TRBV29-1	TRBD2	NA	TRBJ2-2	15	TGCAGCGTTGAAGTTCTAGCGGGAGACGCCGGGGAGCTGTTTTTT	CSVEVLAGDAGELFF
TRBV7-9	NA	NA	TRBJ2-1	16	TGTGCCAGCAGCCGAGGCGGAGCGAGCTCCTACAATGAGCAGTTCTTC	CASSRGGASSYNEQFF
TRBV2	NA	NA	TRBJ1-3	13	TGTGCCAGCAGGGTCACCGCTGGAAACACCATATATTTT	CASRVTAGNTIYF
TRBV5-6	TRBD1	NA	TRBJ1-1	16	TGTGCCAGCAGCTTGCGACAGGGGGCGTGGGACACTGAAGCTTTCTTT	CASSLRQGAWDTEAFF
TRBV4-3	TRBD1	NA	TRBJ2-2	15	TGCGCCAGCATCCCGGGACAGGGATTTACCGGGGAGCTGTTTTTT	CASIPGQGFTGELFF
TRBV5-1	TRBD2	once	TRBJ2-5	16	TGCGCCAGCAGCTTGAAGGGTAGCGGGAGGAGAGAGACCCAGTACTTC	CASSLKGSGRRETQYF
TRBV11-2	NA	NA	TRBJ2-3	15	TGTGCCAGCAGCTTAGGAGGGAGAGGCACAGATACGCAGTATTTT	CASSLGGRGTDTQYF
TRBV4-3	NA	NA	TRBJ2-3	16	TGCGCCAGCAGCCAAGAGGTACAGGATCCCACAGATACGCAGTATTTT	CASSQEVQDPTDTQYF
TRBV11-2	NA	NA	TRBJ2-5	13	TGTGCCAGCAGCTCCCAATTCGGGGAGACCCAGTACTTC	CASSSQFGETQYF
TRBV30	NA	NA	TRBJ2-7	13	TGTGCCTGGAGTAAAGACGGGGGCTACGAGCAGTACTTC	CAWSKDGGYEQYF
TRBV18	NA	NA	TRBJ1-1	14	TGTGCCAGCTCCGCCGGCCCCGCTGGCACTGAAGCTTTCTTT	CASSAGPAGTEAFF
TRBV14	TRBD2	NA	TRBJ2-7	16	TGTGCCAGCAGTTACTCGAGTAGCGGGGCCGCCTACGAGCAGTACTTC	CASSYSSSGAAYEQYF
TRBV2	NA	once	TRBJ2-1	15	TGTGCCAGCAGTGAAGGGGGGGTTAGAGGGAATGAGCAGTTCTTC	CASSEGGVRGNEQFF
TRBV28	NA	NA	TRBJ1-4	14	TGTGCCAGCAGTTTTGGGGGGAAGGGTGAAAAACTGTTTTTT	CASSFGGKGEKLFF
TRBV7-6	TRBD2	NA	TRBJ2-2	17	TGTGCCAGCAGCGAGGGACTAGCGGGAGATAAGCACGGGGAGCTGTTTTTT	CASSEGLAGDKHGELFF
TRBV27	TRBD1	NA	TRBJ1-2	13	TGTGCCAGCAGGAGGGACAGTAACTATGGCTACACCTTC	CASRRDSNYGYTF
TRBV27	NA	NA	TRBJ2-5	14	TGTGCCAGCAGTTTTTATGGGCAGGGAGAGACCCAGTACTTC	CASSFYGQGETQYF
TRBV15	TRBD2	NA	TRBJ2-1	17	TGTGCCACCAGCAGAGGTGAGGGCGGGAGCTCCTACAATGAGCAGTTCTTC	CATSRGEGGSSYNEQFF
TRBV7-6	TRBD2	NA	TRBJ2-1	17	TGTGCCAGCAGCTTAACTGGGACTAGCGGAACCTACAATGAGCAGTTCTTC	CASSLTGTSGTYNEQFF
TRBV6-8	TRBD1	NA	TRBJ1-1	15	TGTGCCGGACATGGACAGGGGCCGTTGAACACTGAAGCTTTCTTT	CAGHGQGPLNTEAFF
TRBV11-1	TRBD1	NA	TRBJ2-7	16	TGTGCCAGCAGCTTAGGACCGGGACAGGGAGTTAACGAGCAGTACTTC	CASSLGPGQGVNEQYF
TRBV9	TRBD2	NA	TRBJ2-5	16	TGTGCCAGCAGCGCTGCAGGACTAGCGGGGGAAGAGACCCAGTACTTC	CASSAAGLAGEETQYF
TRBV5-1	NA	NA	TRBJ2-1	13	TGCGCCAGCAGCCCCGGAGGCCGCAATGAGCAGTTCTTC	CASSPGGRNEQFF
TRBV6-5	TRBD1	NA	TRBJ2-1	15	TGTGCCAGCAGCTCGGGACAGGGTCCCTACAATGAGCAGTTCTTC	CASSSGQGPYNEQFF
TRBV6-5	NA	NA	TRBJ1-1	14	TGTGCCAGCAGTTATTCTGATTGGGGCACTGAAGCTTTCTTT	CASSYSDWGTEAFF
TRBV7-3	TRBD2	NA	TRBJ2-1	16	TGTGCCAGCAGCCCCGGACTAGAAAGCTCCTACAATGAGCAGTTCTTC	CASSPGLESSYNEQFF
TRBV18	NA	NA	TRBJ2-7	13	TGTGCCAGCTTGTTATGGGGTCACTACGAGCAGTACTTC	CASLLWGHYEQYF
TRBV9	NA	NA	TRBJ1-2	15	TGTGCCAGCAGCGAGGGAGCCACGATTAACTATGGCTACACCTTC	CASSEGATINYGYTF
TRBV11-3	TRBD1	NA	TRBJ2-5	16	TGTGCCAGCAGCTTAGATACAGGGACAGGGGAAGAGACCCAGTACTTC	CASSLDTGTGEETQYF
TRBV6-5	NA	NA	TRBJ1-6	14	TGTGCCAGCAGTTACATTAATCTAAATTCACCCCTCCACTTT	CASSYINLNSPLHF